Presented here are 25 T cell receptor beta chains from one specimen sequenced in a study of naive and memory T cell subsets. Both TRBC1 and TRBC2 were covered by a beta constant-region primer of two equimolar oligonucleotides. Nested alpha and beta constant-region primers with the SP2 primer drove four PCR rounds on ligated cDNA. TCRdb fed the UMI-ligation and nested PCR reads into MiXCR, producing one record per CDR3 protein. The data hold 80,000 to 95,000 distinct CDR3 sequences, with around 9% observed a single time. Specimen: naive CD8+ T cells from blood. Every receptor here comes from a human donor in good health.

This clonotype was counted at least ten times. The CDR3 protein is CSVQLAGYNEQFF. The CDR3 DNA follows: TGCAGCGTCCAACTAGCGGGGTACAATGAGCAGTTCTTC. The V call is TRBV29-1, the J call TRBJ2-1; TRBD2 agrees at 10 bases. CDR3 length: 13 residues. The junction had 3 bases not matched to a gene; V was cut back by 6 bases and J by 4 bases. The germline V gene encodes CDR1 SQVTM and CDR2 ANQGSEA.

Remarks on this clonotype: Germline and junction disagree at one end, which may indicate a read error. The gene calls are TRBV4-3 and TRBJ1-5; the match to TRBD1 covers 7 bases. CDR1 is LGHNA, CDR2 YSLEER, per germline. The CDR3 contains 16 residues. This chain's CDR3 is CASCQDSGQSNQPQHF. In DNA, the CDR3 is TGCGCCAGCTGCCAAGATTCGGGACAGTCCAATCAGCCCCAGCATTTT.

V is TRBV6-2 or TRBV6-3 and J is TRBJ1-5; D is uncertain. CDR1 is MNHEY, CDR2 SVGEGT, per germline. V lost 7 bases to trimming and J lost 7 bases, with 26 bases between them. The CDR3 is 17 amino acids. For the CDR3, the DNA is TGTGCCAGCAACTTCGTACCCGAACTGGGAGCGGGCCAGCCCCAGCATTTT. This codes for CASNFVPELGAGQPQHF.

This clonotype was found many times. The V gene is TRBV12-3 or TRBV12-4, the J gene TRBJ2-7, with 10 bases that match TRBD1. J gave up 5 bases and V 5 bases, and 6 bases lay outside the gene matches. This CDR3 is built from 14 residues. The CDR3 region is CASSIGQGGNEQYF. CDR3 nucleotide sequence: TGTGCCAGCAGTATAGGACAGGGGGGAAACGAGCAGTACTTC.

The chain links TRBV7-8 to TRBJ1-1, with D unclear. The CDR3 is made up of 12 amino acids. The germline V and J ends were trimmed by 2 bases and 4 bases, with 5 bases remaining between them. CDR1 and CDR2 (germline): SGHVS, FQNEAQ. In DNA form, the CDR3 reads TGTGCCAGCAGCTTAAGTTTCACTGAAGCTTTCTTT. It yields the protein CASSLSFTEAFF.

The CDR3 DNA sequence: TGTGCCAGCAGGGGGACAGGGGGCTTACCAAGCAATCAGCCCCAGCATTTT. Its protein product is CASRGTGGLPSNQPQHF. The J gene is TRBJ1-5, the V gene TRBV28; the match to TRBD1 covers 12 bases. CDR1 is MDHEN and CDR2 is SYDVKM in the germline V gene. This CDR3 is built from 17 residues. Trimming took 6 bases from V and 1 from J; bases not matched to a gene: 7.

This clonotype was picked up many times. CDR3 amino acids: CASSRDRAYEQYF. CDR3 coding DNA: TGTGCCAGCAGCCGTGACAGGGCCTACGAGCAGTACTTC. The rearrangement joins TRBV28 to TRBJ2-7; TRBD1 agrees at 7 bases. The length of the CDR3 is 13 residues. Looked up from germline, CDR1 is MDHEN and CDR2 is SYDVKM. The J segment lost 2 bases and the V segment lost 6 bases, leaving 4 bases of the junction unmatched.

The chain recombines TRBV2 with TRBJ1-2, with D maybe TRBD1 (5 bases). V dropped 7 bases and J dropped 2 bases, with 11 bases sitting between them. This CDR3 comprises 13 residues. Germline values: CDR1 SNHLY, CDR2 FYNNEI. CDR3: CASTPTANYGYTF. The CDR3 DNA reads TGTGCCAGCACCCCGACAGCGAACTATGGCTACACCTTC.

This clonotype was counted at least ten times. V is TRBV28 and J is TRBJ2-1; 9 bases fit TRBD1. This CDR3 spans 15 amino acids. Losses at the gene ends were 2 bases for V and 9 bases for J; bases not matched to a gene: 8. Germline-derived CDR1 and CDR2 are MDHEN and SYDVKM. CDR3 DNA sequence: TGTGCCAGCAGTTTAACAGGACAGGGGACCACTGAGCAGTTCTTC. This codes for CASSLTGQGTTEQFF.

As to this clonotype: A much larger clonotype is one base distant, so this may be a read error. V and J are TRBV3-1 and TRBJ2-3; D possibly uses TRBD1 or TRBD2 (5 bases each). The CDR3 totals 14 residues. Germline V gene lookup returns CDR1 LGHDT and CDR2 YNNKEL (reference sequence). Trimming removed 1 base at V and 4 bases at J, with 9 bases between. The CDR3, as DNA: TGTGCCAGCAGCCAAGTTCGGGGCGCAGATACGCAGTATTTT. This gives the protein CASSQVRGADTQYF.

This clonotype was counted only a few times. This chain connects TRBV7-9 to TRBJ2-2; TRBD1 aligns across 9 bases. With 3 bases clipped from V and 2 bases from J, the junction kept 10 bases outside the gene matches. CDR3 length: 18 amino acids. CDR1 is SEHNR, CDR2 FQNEAQ, per germline (reference sequence). CDR3 sequence reads: CASSLVPGQGRNTGELFF. The CDR3 DNA reads as TGTGCCAGCAGCTTGGTGCCGGGACAGGGTCGTAACACCGGGGAGCTGTTTTTT.

This clonotype was observed at least ten times. J is TRBJ1-6 and V is TRBV6-4; no clear D gene. V lost 5 bases, J lost 7 bases, and 6 bases lay in between. CDR1 MRHNA and CDR2 SNTAGT come from the germline V gene. The CDR3 has 12 amino acids. For the CDR3, the DNA is TGTGCCAGCAGTAACGGCAATTCACCCCTCCACTTT. Translated, it gives CASSNGNSPLHF.

The chain uses TRBV20-1 and TRBJ2-1, with 9 bases aligning to TRBD2. The V segment lost 1 base and the J segment 4 bases; nucleotides outside the gene matches: 2. CDR1 and CDR2 (germline): DFQATT, SNEGSKA (reference sequence). CDR3 size: 14 residues. CDR3 in amino acids: CSARGLADYNEQFF. The CDR3 nucleotides read TGCAGTGCTAGAGGACTAGCGGATTACAATGAGCAGTTCTTC.

This clonotype occurred many times. The chain is built from TRBV20-1 and TRBJ2-1; D is unclear. Trimming took 1 base from V and 3 from J, leaving 10 bases between them. CDR3 length equals 14 residues. Germline CDR1 is DFQATT and CDR2 is SNEGSKA (reference sequence). CDR3 in amino acids: CSARVAGHYNEQFF. The CDR3 bases are TGCAGTGCTAGAGTGGCCGGCCACTACAATGAGCAGTTCTTC.

This clonotype came up many times. The chain carries TRBV20-1 and TRBJ2-3; D perhaps matches TRBD2 (5 bases). The V end was cut by 1 base, the J end by 0 bases, with 11 bases between. CDR1 DFQATT and CDR2 SNEGSKA come from the germline V gene (reference sequence). The CDR3 is 15 amino acids. The CDR3 nucleotides read TGCAGTGCTAGAGGAAGGAGGTTAAGCACAGATACGCAGTATTTT. It codes for CSARGRRLSTDTQYF.

This clonotype was seen repeatedly, ten times or more. V is TRBV6-5 and J is TRBJ2-5; a possible D gene is TRBD2 (6 bases). The germline CDR1 and CDR2 sequences are MNHEY and SVGAGI. This CDR3 region has 14 residues. V dropped 4 bases and J dropped 5 bases, with 14 bases sitting between them. For the CDR3, the DNA is TGTGCCAGCAGTTTCTTAGCGGACCCGGAGACCCAGTACTTC. This gives the protein CASSFLADPETQYF.

This clonotype was counted between two and nine times. V usage is TRBV7-2 and J usage is TRBJ2-1, with TRBD2 identical over 12 bases. The CDR3 is made up of 17 amino acids. Germline V gene data show CDR1 as SGHTA and CDR2 as FQGNSA. V lost 0 bases, J lost 2 bases, and 2 bases stayed unmatched. The CDR3 is CASSLAGLAGPYNEQFF. CDR3 DNA sequence: TGTGCCAGCAGCTTAGCGGGACTAGCGGGCCCCTACAATGAGCAGTTCTTC.

The chain employs TRBV2 and TRBJ2-2, with 7 bases fitting TRBD1. This CDR3 region has 17 residues. The V segment lost 1 base and the J segment 7 bases; nucleotides outside the gene matches: 12. From germline, CDR1 is SNHLY and CDR2 FYNNEI. CDR3 sequence (DNA): TGTGCCAGCAGTGAAGTGCAGGGGGTGACGACAGGCGGGGAGCTGTTTTTT. Translated: CASSEVQGVTTGGELFF. Full variable domain (rest looked up from reference TRBV2 and TRBJ2-2): EPEVTQTPSHQVTQMGQEVILRCVPISNHLYFYWYRQILGQKVEFLVSFYNNEISEKSEIFDDQFSVERPDGSNFTLKIRSTKLEDSAMYFCASSEVQGVTTGGELFFGEGSRLTVL.

Only a few counts were recorded for this clonotype. The chain uses TRBV6-1 and TRBJ2-1; D possibly corresponds to TRBD2 (5 bases). Between the trimmed V and J ends, which lost 1 base and 12 bases, there was a span of 16 bases. CDR1 and CDR2 from the germline V gene are MNHNS and SASEGT. This CDR3 has 14 residues. The CDR3 coding sequence is TGTGCCAGCAGTGAAGGTCCTCGGGGTCTGGTGCAGTTCTTC. As protein: CASSEGPRGLVQFF.

In this sample, this clonotype turned up many times. This chain uses TRBV4-1 with TRBJ2-7; 9 bases are shared with TRBD1. CDR1 MGHRA and CDR2 YSYEKL come from the germline V gene. Unmatched junction bases numbered 11, after V lost 4 bases and J lost 1 base. CDR3 length equals 17 residues. The CDR3 sequence is CASSPEPQGALSYEQYF. DNA for the CDR3: TGCGCCAGCAGCCCGGAACCACAGGGGGCTTTGTCCTACGAGCAGTACTTC.

The chain combines TRBV20-1 with TRBJ2-1, with D tentatively TRBD2 (6 bases). Trimming pared 2 bases from V and 1 base from J, leaving 6 bases between. The CDR3 consists of 13 residues. Germline CDR1 DFQATT, CDR2 SNEGSKA (reference sequence). In DNA form, the CDR3 reads TGCAGTGCTAGACGGGAGTCCTACAATGAGCAGTTCTTC. This encodes CSARRESYNEQFF.

This clonotype was found many times. The chain uses TRBV11-2 and TRBJ2-1; D may correspond to TRBD1 or TRBD2 (6 bases each). The CDR3 sequence is 15 residues long. Germline V CDR1 and CDR2: SGHAT, FQNNGV. Trimming stripped 0 bases from V and 9 bases from J, with 15 bases between. The DNA of the CDR3 is TGTGCCAGCAGCTTAGATTGGGGGGCCGGTCGTGAGCAGTTCTTC. Its protein is CASSLDWGAGREQFF.

This clonotype was picked up a small number of times. J is TRBJ2-5 and V is TRBV20-1; no clear D gene. Germline V gene lookup returns CDR1 DFQATT and CDR2 SNEGSKA (reference sequence). V gave up 0 bases and J gave up 9 bases, with 17 bases separating them. The CDR3 is 14 residues long. The CDR3 DNA is TGCAGTGCTAGAGATGCGGCCGGATTGGCGGCCCAGTACTTC. It codes for CSARDAAGLAAQYF.

This clonotype turned up a few times. The gene calls are TRBV4-1 and TRBJ1-1; a possible D gene is TRBD1 (5 bases). Germline CDR1 reads MGHRA; CDR2 reads YSYEKL. The CDR3 has 14 amino acids. V was pared by 5 bases and J by 6 bases, with 16 bases between. CDR3 region: CASSIRTPNAEAFF. In nucleotides, the CDR3 is TGCGCCAGCAGCATCCGGACACCTAACGCTGAAGCTTTCTTT.

This rearrangement joins TRBV7-8 to TRBJ2-1; unclear D gene. Germline assignment: CDR1 SGHVS and CDR2 FQNEAQ. The CDR3 runs to 13 residues. Trimming cost V 1 base and J 8 bases, with 9 bases left between them. DNA of the CDR3: TGTGCCAGCAGCTTAGTAACTCTTTATGAGCAGTTCTTC. Translated: CASSLVTLYEQFF.